This T cell receptor beta chain was identified during a study of T cells after yellow fever vaccination. In germline, CDR1 is MNHNS, CDR2 SASEGT. V lost 8 bases, J lost 4 bases, and 14 bases lay in between. The CDR3 extends over 14 amino acids. This clonotype was seen a few times. One entry per CDR3 protein, called by TCRdb with MiXCR from the 5' RACE reads. Of over 250,000 distinct CDR3 sequences in the sample, about 5% were seen once. This sequence originates from a man aged 18 to 35 who received the YFV17D yellow fever vaccine. V and J are TRBV6-1 and TRBJ2-2, with TRBD2 as a possible D gene (5 bases). The material sequenced was CD4+ T cells sorted from PBMCs, taken on the day of the yellow fever booster vaccination. CDR3 in DNA: TGTGCCAGCCGGGGAGCTACGAGCACCGGGGAGCTGTTTTTT. It is translated as CASRGATSTGELFF.